The 13 T cell receptor beta chains below were found in one sample sequenced in a study of blood T cell repertoires in COVID-19. This table comes from immunoSEQ multiplex PCR, and its TCRdb copy is limited to in-frame clones, with some not included. The sample carries fewer than 200,000 clones, over 75% recorded once. The sequenced sample consisted of peripheral blood. These receptors were collected from a man between 60 and 75 years old who had recovered from COVID-19.

The table lists this clone with many counts. The chain couples TRBV27 to TRBJ2-7; perhaps TRBD1 as D (5 bases). The CDR3 consists of 13 residues. Germline CDR1 is MNHEY and CDR2 is SMNVEV (reference sequence). V was shortened by 4 bases and J by 2 bases, with 9 bases between the two germline ends. The CDR3 spells CASSSTATYEQYF. As DNA, the CDR3 is TGTGCCAGCAGTTCGACAGCCACCTACGAGCAGTACTTC.

V usage is TRBV28 and J usage is TRBJ1-2; 7 bases align to TRBD1. Germline CDR1 MDHEN, CDR2 SYDVKM. Unmatched junction bases numbered 15, after V lost 6 bases and J lost 5 bases. CDR3 length: 16 amino acids. Here the CDR3 DNA reads TGTGCCAGCAGGTTGGACGGGGGCAGGGGGGTATATGGCTACACCTTC. This codes for CASRLDGGRGVYGYTF.

The genes are TRBV5-1 and TRBJ1-3, with 10 bases lining up with TRBD1. After removal of 3 bases from V and 3 bases from J, the junction contained 6 bases not matched to a gene. Germline V CDR1 and CDR2: SGHRS, YFSETQ. The CDR3 sequence is 16 residues long. The CDR3 region is CASSSFGDRGGNTIYF. CDR3 DNA sequence: TGCGCCAGCAGCTCCTTCGGGGACAGGGGTGGAAACACCATATATTTT.

The V gene is TRBV7-3, the J gene TRBJ2-3, with D perhaps TRBD2 (6 bases). V was clipped by 1 base and J by 0 bases, with 11 bases between them. The CDR3 spans 16 residues. Looked up from germline, CDR1 is SGHTA and CDR2 is FQGTGA. CDR3 sequence reads: CASSLMGRGSTDTQYF. The CDR3 DNA follows: TGTGCCAGCAGCTTAATGGGCCGGGGGAGCACAGATACGCAGTATTTT.

The chain employs TRBV4-1 and TRBJ2-1; 7 bases agree with TRBD1. This CDR3 has 19 residues. The junction had 19 bases not matched to a gene; V was cut back by 7 bases and J by 1 base. The germline CDR1 and CDR2 sequences are MGHRA and YSYEKL. The DNA of the CDR3 is TGCGCCAGCACCCGCCAATGGGTTAGAGGGACAGATTCCTACAATGAGCAGTTCTTC. As protein: CASTRQWVRGTDSYNEQFF.

This chain uses TRBV5-5 with TRBJ2-7, with 9 bases that match TRBD2. The germline V gene has CDR1 SGHKS and CDR2 YYEKEE (reference sequence). This CDR3 is built from 14 residues. With 2 bases clipped from V and 6 bases from J, the junction kept 6 bases outside the gene matches. This CDR3 is CASSFGGGALEQYF. As DNA, the CDR3 is TGTGCCAGCAGCTTTGGCGGGGGGGCACTCGAGCAGTACTTC.

The gene calls are TRBV12-5 and TRBJ1-5, with a weak D call TRBD1 (6 bases). Trimming took 6 bases from V and 9 from J, leaving 12 bases between them. This CDR3 contains 12 residues. Germline assignment: CDR1 LGHNT and CDR2 FRNRAP. Written as DNA, the CDR3 is TGTGCTAGTGGGGGGCCCAGGGGGCCCCAGCATTTT. It translates to CASGGPRGPQHF.

This clone was detected once. This chain links TRBV7-2 with TRBJ2-1; 15 nucleotides agree with TRBD2. This CDR3 region has 18 residues. CDR1 is SGHTA and CDR2 is FQGNSA in the germline V gene. Trimming removed 5 bases from V and 8 bases from J; junction bases left unmatched: 13. The CDR3 DNA sequence: TGTGCCAGCAGCCGCCGGGGGACTAGCGGGGGGAAGAACCATGAGCAGTTCTTC. It yields the protein CASSRRGTSGGKNHEQFF.

This clone was observed a few times. This rearrangement joins TRBV5-1 to TRBJ2-7; 7 nucleotides line up with TRBD1. Germline lookup yields CDR1 SGHRS and CDR2 YFSETQ. The CDR3 has 14 amino acids. The ends lost 4 bases at V and 1 base at J; junction bases unmatched: 5. The CDR3 is CASSPGTVSYEQYF. The CDR3 nucleotides are TGCGCCAGCAGCCCCGGGACAGTTTCCTACGAGCAGTACTTC.

V usage is TRBV5-6 and J usage is TRBJ2-3, with 12 bases identical to TRBD1. CDR1 and CDR2 from the germline V gene are SGHDT and YYEEEE. The CDR3 loop spans 16 amino acids. V lost 4 bases to trimming and J lost 1 base; unmatched junction nucleotides: 4. This CDR3 is CASSGTGGFGTDTQYF. The CDR3 nucleotides are TGTGCCAGCAGCGGGACAGGGGGCTTCGGCACAGATACGCAGTATTTT.

The chain combines TRBV4-2 with TRBJ2-5, with TRBD2 matching over 8 bases. The ends lost 5 bases at V and 5 bases at J; junction bases unmatched: 10. The germline V gene encodes CDR1 LGHNA and CDR2 YNFKEQ. This CDR3 is built from 15 residues. The CDR3 region has the DNA TGTGCCAGCAGCTTTACGGGGGGGCCCGGGGAGACCCAGTACTTC. It codes for CASSFTGGPGETQYF.

The gene calls are TRBV7-8 and TRBJ2-7; unclear D gene. The CDR3 spans 11 residues. Germline CDR1 reads SGHVS; CDR2 reads FQNEAQ. V gave up 1 base and J gave up 5 bases, with 3 bases separating them. CDR3 bases: TGTGCCAGCAGCTTAGGCGACGAGCAGTACTTC. Translating it yields CASSLGDEQYF.

The V gene is TRBV6-2 or TRBV6-3, the J gene TRBJ2-2; D uncertain. The CDR3 sequence is 12 residues long. Germline V lookup: CDR1 MNHEY, CDR2 SVGEGT. V was shortened by 5 bases and J by 9 bases, with 10 bases between the two germline ends. The CDR3 protein is CASSPFIRELFF. The CDR3 DNA follows: TGTGCCAGCAGTCCCTTTATTCGGGAGCTGTTTTTT.